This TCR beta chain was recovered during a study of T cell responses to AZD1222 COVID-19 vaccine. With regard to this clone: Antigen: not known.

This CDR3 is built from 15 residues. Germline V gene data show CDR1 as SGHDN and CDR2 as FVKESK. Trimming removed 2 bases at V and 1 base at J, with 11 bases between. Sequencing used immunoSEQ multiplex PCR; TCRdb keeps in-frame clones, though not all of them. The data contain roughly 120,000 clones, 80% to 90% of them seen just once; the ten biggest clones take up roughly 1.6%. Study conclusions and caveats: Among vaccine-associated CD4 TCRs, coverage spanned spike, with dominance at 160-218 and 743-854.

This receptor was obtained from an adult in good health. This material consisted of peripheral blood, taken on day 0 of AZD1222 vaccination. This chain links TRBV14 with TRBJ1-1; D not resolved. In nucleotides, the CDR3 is TGTGCCAGCAGCCAAAGATCGGGAAGGAACACTGAAGCTTTCTTT. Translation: CASSQRSGRNTEAFF.